The 30 T cell receptor beta chains below all came from one sample that was sequenced in a study of vaccination and CD4 T cells after COVID-19. Once obtained from cultured CD4+ T cells, the DNA was sequenced using the Oncomine TCR Beta short-read assay. MiXCR was run by TCRdb on the PCR reads, yielding one entry per CDR3 protein. Among fewer than 5,000 distinct CDR3 sequences listed, around 43% were seen once. Treatment of the sample: 10-day PBMC culture with coronavirus spike peptide pools or control peptides (ViraFEST assay). CD4+ T-cell collection from the unexposed donor predated the COVID-19 pandemic (2011-2018). No antigen has been assigned to these receptors. Sequenced: CD4+ T cells from blood, cultured in vitro. Receptor source: a human donor in good health.

This clonotype has a handful of counts. The chain is built from TRBV19 and TRBJ1-6, with D unclear. Deletions cut 6 bases from V and 5 bases from J, with 14 bases between. CDR3 length: 15 residues. Germline CDR1 reads LNHDA; CDR2 reads SQIVND (reference sequence). In nucleotides, the CDR3 is TGTGCCAGTAGAGGGCGGTTGGGAGATAATTCACCCCTCCACTTT. The encoded protein is CASRGRLGDNSPLHF.

The chain joins TRBV6-1 to TRBJ1-1, with D perhaps matching TRBD1 (5 bases). The CDR3 loop spans 14 amino acids. V shed 6 bases and J shed 4 bases, with 15 bases lying between them. Germline-derived CDR1 and CDR2 are MNHNS and SASEGT. This chain's CDR3 is CASSLLGEGTEAFF. CDR3 bases: TGTGCCAGCAGCCTCCTAGGGGAGGGCACTGAAGCTTTCTTT.

This clonotype was counted a few times. The DNA for the CDR3 is TGTGCCAGCAGTTACTATCCGGGGGCATTGAGAACTGAAGCTTTCTTT. Protein product: CASSYYPGALRTEAFF. The chain has TRBV6-5 and TRBJ1-1, with a weak D call TRBD1 (6 bases). V was pared by 1 base and J by 5 bases, with 17 bases between. The germline V gene encodes CDR1 MNHEY and CDR2 SVGAGI. CDR3 length equals 16 residues.

A few counts support this clonotype. The CDR3 here is CSATPWFTEAFF. The CDR3 DNA reads as TGCAGTGCAACACCTTGGTTCACTGAAGCTTTCTTT. The chain has TRBV20-1 and TRBJ1-1; D is unclear. The germline CDR1 and CDR2 sequences are DFQATT and SNEGSKA (reference sequence). This CDR3 spans 12 amino acids. The V end was cut by 6 bases, the J end by 4 bases, with 12 bases between.

V gene TRBV20-1 combines with J gene TRBJ1-5; no definite D call. Deletions cut 3 bases from V and 7 bases from J, with 10 bases between. Germline CDR1 reads DFQATT; CDR2 reads SNEGSKA (reference sequence). The CDR3 covers 12 residues. DNA of the CDR3: TGCAGTGCTAGTCCCGGGAGGCAGCCCCAGCATTTT. It specifies CSASPGRQPQHF.

The chain has TRBV20-1 and TRBJ2-7; perhaps D is TRBD1 or TRBD2 (5 bases each). The germline V and J ends were trimmed by 0 bases and 7 bases, with 10 bases remaining between them. CDR1 DFQATT and CDR2 SNEGSKA come from the germline V gene (reference sequence). The CDR3 contains 12 residues. The CDR3 sequence: CSARDRDLEQYF. The CDR3 region has the DNA TGCAGTGCTAGAGACCGGGACCTAGAGCAGTACTTC.

This chain uses TRBV6-1 with TRBJ1-2; tentative D call: TRBD1 (6 bases). Trimming took 6 bases from V and 0 from J, leaving 23 bases between them. The length of the CDR3 is 18 residues. The V gene's germline CDR1 is MNHNS and CDR2 SASEGT. The CDR3 sequence: CASRASQGRPGANYGYTF. The CDR3 DNA sequence: TGTGCCAGCAGAGCATCACAGGGTAGGCCGGGAGCTAACTATGGCTACACCTTC.

The chain is built from TRBV11-3 and TRBJ2-3; D is unresolved. The germline V gene encodes CDR1 SGHNT and CDR2 YENEEA. This CDR3 contains 14 residues. V was shortened by 0 bases and J by 0 bases, with 4 bases between the two germline ends. CDR3 bases: TGTGCCAGCAGCTTAGAACAAAGCACAGATACGCAGTATTTT. Amino acid sequence: CASSLEQSTDTQYF.

The chain recombines TRBV11-2 with TRBJ2-3; TRBD2 agrees at 8 bases. Germline V gives CDR1 SGHAT, CDR2 FQNNGV. V was pared by 5 bases and J by 1 base, with 5 bases of the junction left unmatched. The CDR3 contains 15 residues. The CDR3 coding sequence is TGTGCCAGCAGCCCCAATAGCGGGGGCACAGATACGCAGTATTTT. Translating it yields CASSPNSGGTDTQYF.

This chain links TRBV7-2 with TRBJ1-4; a possible D gene is TRBD1 (5 bases). With 5 bases removed from V and 6 bases from J, the gap between germline ends came to 16 bases. CDR3 size: 15 residues. Germline CDR1 SGHTA, CDR2 FQGNSA. Written as DNA, the CDR3 is TGTGCCAGCAGCCCAAGTGGGGGGAGACATGAAAAACTGTTTTTT. Protein sequence: CASSPSGGRHEKLFF.

The CDR3 loop is CASRLPPTDTQYF. The CDR3 DNA sequence: TGCGCCAGCCGACTCCCGCCGACAGATACGCAGTATTTT. This chain links TRBV10-2 with TRBJ2-3; D not certain. This CDR3 has 13 amino acids. With 8 bases removed from V and 3 bases from J, the gap between germline ends came to 12 bases. The germline CDR1 and CDR2 sequences are WSHSY and SAAADI.

The chain combines TRBV10-3 with TRBJ1-1, with D unresolved. The CDR3 is made up of 13 amino acids. V lost 6 bases and J lost 0, with 8 bases in between. The germline CDR1 and CDR2 sequences are ENHRY and SYGVKD. CDR3: CAISGGLNTEAFF. The DNA of the CDR3 is TGTGCCATCAGCGGCGGTCTGAACACTGAAGCTTTCTTT.

CDR3: CASSFKGGQETQYF. CDR3 coding DNA: TGTGCCAGCAGCTTTAAGGGGGGGCAAGAGACCCAGTACTTC. The V and J genes are TRBV11-3 and TRBJ2-5; D is perhaps TRBD2 (7 bases). Trimming stripped 3 bases from V and 2 bases from J, with 10 bases between. Germline V gives CDR1 SGHNT, CDR2 YENEEA. The CDR3 extends over 14 amino acids.

This rearrangement joins TRBV12-5 to TRBJ1-5; D call uncertain. The CDR3 extends over 13 amino acids. CDR1 is LGHNT, CDR2 FRNRAP, per germline. Trimming left V 3 bases short and J 5 bases short, with 8 bases between. The CDR3 is CASGLANYQPQHF. CDR3 sequence (DNA): TGTGCTAGTGGTTTAGCCAACTATCAGCCCCAGCATTTT.

This clonotype was counted between two and nine times. This chain uses TRBV19 with TRBJ2-1; 8 bases agree with TRBD1. This CDR3 has 13 amino acids. Germline V gives CDR1 LNHDA, CDR2 SQIVND (reference sequence). V trimming: 3 bases; J trimming: 12 bases; junction bases outside the gene matches: 7. CDR3: CASSIQGAFGQFF. The DNA for the CDR3 is TGTGCCAGTAGTATCCAGGGGGCTTTTGGGCAGTTCTTC. Filled out from reference TRBV19 and TRBJ2-1, the complete variable domain reads DGGITQSPKYLFRKEGQNVTLSCEQNLNHDAMYWYRQDPGQGLRLIYYSQIVNDFQKGDIAEGYSVSREKKESFPLTVTSAQKNPTAFYLCASSIQGAFGQFFGPGTRLTVL.

This clonotype was found a few times. The chain is built from TRBV2 and TRBJ1-2, with 7 nucleotides matching TRBD1. Germline V CDR1 and CDR2: SNHLY, FYNNEI. The CDR3 totals 14 residues. J gave up 4 bases and V 6 bases, and 8 bases lay outside the gene matches. CDR3 sequence (DNA): TGTGCCAGCAGCCCACCGGGACAGCTCTATGGCTACACCTTC. Translation: CASSPPGQLYGYTF.

The chain recombines TRBV19 with TRBJ1-2; 7 bases match TRBD1. This CDR3 has 13 amino acids. J was trimmed by 5 bases and V by 10 bases; bases with no gene match: 10. Germline-derived CDR1 and CDR2 are LNHDA and SQIVND (reference sequence). The DNA for the CDR3 is TGTGCCATGAGTCGACAGGGATCTTATGGCTACACCTTC. It yields the protein CAMSRQGSYGYTF.

The genes are TRBV6-5 and TRBJ1-1; possibly TRBD1 for D (5 bases). The CDR3 consists of 15 residues. The germline CDR1 and CDR2 sequences are MNHEY and SVGAGI. Trimming shortened V by 2 bases and J by 5 bases, and 15 bases separated the two germline ends. Here the CDR3 DNA reads TGTGCCAGCAGTTACAATCCCCCGCGGGGGACTGAAGCTTTCTTT. As protein: CASSYNPPRGTEAFF.

This clonotype has only a few counts. V usage is TRBV7-9 and J usage is TRBJ2-7; 11 positions match TRBD1. This CDR3 is 16 amino acids long. V gave up 7 bases and J gave up 5 bases; unmatched junction bases: 13. The germline gives CDR1 SEHNR, CDR2 FQNEAQ (reference sequence). The CDR3 here is CASIPLGQGARDEQYF. CDR3 sequence (DNA): TGTGCCAGCATCCCTCTCGGACAGGGGGCGCGAGACGAGCAGTACTTC. The entire variable domain, with the rest obtained from reference TRBV7-9 and TRBJ2-7, is as follows: DTGVSQNPRHKITKRGQNVTFRCDPISEHNRLYWYRQTLGQGPEFLTYFQNEAQLEKSRLLSDRFSAERPKGSFSTLEIQRTEQGDSAMYLCASIPLGQGARDEQYFGPGTRLTVT.

This clonotype appeared a few times. The chain is built from TRBV6-1 and TRBJ1-2; D possibly corresponds to TRBD1 (5 bases). Germline CDR1 reads MNHNS; CDR2 reads SASEGT. Deletions cut 5 bases from V and 6 bases from J, with 13 bases between. The CDR3 runs to 13 residues. The CDR3 loop is CASSPGGAHGYTF. The CDR3 DNA is TGTGCCAGCAGTCCTGGAGGGGCCCATGGCTACACCTTC.

The chain joins TRBV6-5 to TRBJ2-5; a weak D match, TRBD2 (7 bases). This CDR3 contains 13 residues. In germline, CDR1 is MNHEY, CDR2 SVGAGI. Trimming removed 4 bases at V and 5 bases at J, with 11 bases between. CDR3 sequence: CASSFGGAETQYF. CDR3 in DNA: TGTGCCAGCAGTTTTGGGGGGGCTGAGACCCAGTACTTC.

The gene calls are TRBV20-1 and TRBJ2-5; 8 bases are shared with TRBD1. CDR1 is DFQATT, CDR2 SNEGSKA, per germline (reference sequence). The CDR3 is 11 amino acids. Written as DNA, the CDR3 is TGCAGGGTGGACAGGGAAAGAACCCAGTACTTC. This sequence encodes CRVDRERTQYF.

This sequence joins TRBV30 and TRBJ1-1; D ambiguous. Deletions cut 0 bases from V and 5 bases from J, with 13 bases between. CDR3 length: 14 residues. Germline CDR1 is GTSNPN and CDR2 is SVGIG (reference sequence). The CDR3 region has the DNA TGTGCCTGGAGTGTACAAGTATTGGTGACTGAAGCTTTCTTT. It yields the protein CAWSVQVLVTEAFF.

This clonotype was counted only a few times. The chain recombines TRBV6-1 with TRBJ2-5; 8 bases align to TRBD2. The germline CDR1 and CDR2 sequences are MNHNS and SASEGT. The CDR3 extends over 14 amino acids. V was pared by 6 bases and J by 4 bases, with 7 bases of the junction left unmatched. This CDR3 is CASRSGGTVETQYF. The CDR3 nucleotides are TGTGCCAGCAGGAGCGGGGGAACGGTAGAGACCCAGTACTTC.

J is TRBJ2-7 and V is TRBV4-2; D remains unclear. V lost 0 bases and J lost 0, with 9 bases in between. CDR3 length: 15 residues. Germline V lookup: CDR1 LGHNA, CDR2 YNFKEQ. The CDR3 nucleotides read TGTGCCAGCAGCCAAGATATCGGTAGCTCCTACGAGCAGTACTTC. Its protein is CASSQDIGSSYEQYF.

Note on this clonotype: An end of the junction differs from the germline gene, which may be a read error. The V gene is TRBV19, the J gene TRBJ2-7, with a possible D match to TRBD1 (5 bases). Germline V lookup: CDR1 LNHDA, CDR2 SQIVND (reference sequence). This CDR3 has 13 residues. The CDR3 nucleotides read TGTGCTAGTAGGATGGCAGGGAACTACGAGCAGTACTTC. This translates into CASRMAGNYEQYF. Complete variable domain (other parts from reference TRBV19 and TRBJ2-7): DGGITQSPKYLFRKEGQNVTLSCEQNLNHDAMYWYRQDPGQGLRLIYYSQIVNDFQKGDIAEGYSVSREKKESFPLTVTSAQKNPTAFYLCASRMAGNYEQYFGPGTRLTVT.

The table lists this clonotype with a few counts. The J gene is TRBJ1-5, the V gene TRBV2; 8 bases fit TRBD1. Germline-derived CDR1 and CDR2 are SNHLY and FYNNEI. V shed 7 bases and J 2 bases; nucleotides not matched to a gene: 10. The CDR3 loop spans 16 amino acids. The CDR3 reads CASTDRAGGRNQPQHF. CDR3 nucleotides: TGTGCCAGCACGGACAGGGCTGGTGGTCGCAATCAGCCCCAGCATTTT.

This rearrangement joins TRBV6-5 to TRBJ1-2; 9 bases line up with TRBD1. The CDR3 is 14 amino acids. Germline V CDR1 and CDR2: MNHEY, SVGAGI. V dropped 0 bases and J dropped 8; count of bases not matched to a gene: 4. The CDR3, as DNA: TGTGCCAGCAGTTACTCGACAGGGGGATGGGGCTACACCTTC. Its translation: CASSYSTGGWGYTF.

The chain couples TRBV14 to TRBJ1-1, with D uncertain. V lost 1 base and J lost 11, with 8 bases in between. The length of the CDR3 is 11 residues. The germline V gene encodes CDR1 SGHDN and CDR2 FVKESK. The CDR3 nucleotides read TGTGCCAGCAGCCAAGGGCGTACGGCTTTCTTT. Protein product: CASSQGRTAFF.

This clonotype occurred a few times. V gene TRBV6-1 combines with J gene TRBJ2-1, with a possible D match to TRBD1 (6 bases). Germline assignment: CDR1 MNHNS and CDR2 SASEGT. This CDR3 comprises 11 residues. The V and J ends lost 6 bases and 6 bases respectively, with 6 bases between them. CDR3 protein: CASRGGNEQFF. The CDR3 DNA follows: TGTGCCAGCAGAGGGGGCAATGAGCAGTTCTTC.